A selection of T cell receptor beta chains follows, all from one sample in a study of blood T cell repertoires in COVID-19. TCRdb keeps only in-frame clones here, not all; method: immunoSEQ multiplex PCR. The sample shows 150,000 to 190,000 clones, around nine tenths of them seen only once. Sequenced material: peripheral blood. The source is a woman aged 70-85 years with acute or convalescent COVID-19. Each CDR3 is given with its conserved first and last residue. The order of the fields is J gene, clone size, D gene, V gene, CDR3 DNA, CDR3 protein. The D gene is left open where the match is weak. A row's size may be missing; if present it is once, few, many or a size class.

>TRBJ2-5|.|.|TRBV7-9
TGTGCCAGCAGTAGAGGGTTTGGGTCAGAAGAGACCCAGTACTTC
CASSRGFGSEETQYF
>TRBJ2-7|.|.|TRBV6-5
TGTGCCAGCAGTCAGGGGCAGAGCTCCTACGAGCAGTACTTC
CASSQGQSSYEQYF
>TRBJ2-2|.|.|TRBV6-5
TGTGCCAGCAAAAACAGACAGGAATACACCGGGGAGCTGTTTTTT
CASKNRQEYTGELFF
>TRBJ1-5|.|TRBD1|TRBV4-1
TGCGCCAGCAGCCCGGGACAGGGTGATCAGCCCCAGCATTTT
CASSPGQGDQPQHF
>TRBJ2-1|few|.|TRBV28
TGTGCCAGCACCCCCGCCTGGAGGGTCAATGAGCAGTTCTTC
CASTPAWRVNEQFF
>TRBJ2-2|.|.|TRBV7-9
TGTGCCAGCACGGGAGACTCGAACACCGGGGAGCTGTTTTTT
CASTGDSNTGELFF
>TRBJ1-2|.|.|TRBV28
TGTGCCACCAAGATACAGGGCTTGGGCTACACCTTC
CATKIQGLGYTF
>TRBJ2-5|.|.|TRBV5-1
TGCGCCAGCAGCTTGCTTGCGGAGACCCAGTACTTC
CASSLLAETQYF
>TRBJ2-5|.|TRBD1|TRBV3-1/TRBV3-2
TGTGCCAGCAGCCAAGATTTGAACAGGGGGTTCGAGACCCAGTACTTC
CASSQDLNRGFETQYF
>TRBJ2-3|.|TRBD1|TRBV10-1
TGCGCCAGCAGAAGGGACAGGGGCACAGATACGCAGTATTTT
CASRRDRGTDTQYF
>TRBJ1-5|.|TRBD1|TRBV23-1
TGCGCCAGCAGTCAATGGACACAGGGGTTTCACAATCAGCCCCAGCATTTT
CASSQWTQGFHNQPQHF
>TRBJ2-5|.|TRBD2|TRBV10-3
TGTGCCATCAGTAGTAGGACTAGCGGGGGCAGCCAAGAGACCCAGTACTTC
CAISSRTSGGSQETQYF
>TRBJ2-5|.|TRBD1|TRBV28
TGTGCCAGCAGTCCAGGGGGTAGTCTAGGAGAGACCCAGTACTTC
CASSPGGSLGETQYF
>TRBJ1-4|once|TRBD1|TRBV19
TGTGCCAGTAGGGGTTTGACAGGGACCGAAAAACTGTTTTTT
CASRGLTGTEKLFF
>TRBJ2-3|.|TRBD2|TRBV13
TGTGCCAGCAGCCAGGGCCTAGCGGGGAATACAGATACGCAGTATTTT
CASSQGLAGNTDTQYF
>TRBJ2-3|.|TRBD1|TRBV7-9
TGTGCCAGCAGCGCGGGACAGGACTACACAGATACGCAGTATTTT
CASSAGQDYTDTQYF
>TRBJ2-3|.|TRBD2|TRBV27
TGTGCCAGCAGTTCCTGGACTAGCCGCCCGGATACGCAGTATTTT
CASSSWTSRPDTQYF
>TRBJ1-3|.|TRBD1|TRBV4-1
TGCGCCAGCAGCCAAGATCGGAGACAGGGAGGAAACACCATATATTTT
CASSQDRRQGGNTIYF
>TRBJ1-6|once|TRBD1|TRBV6-2/TRBV6-3
TGTGCCAGCAGTTACATGGCGACAGGGGACAATTCACCCCTCCACTTT
CASSYMATGDNSPLHF
>TRBJ2-7|.|.|TRBV5-5
TGTGCCAGCAGTTTAGAGGTCGGGTGGGAGCAGTACTTC
CASSLEVGWEQYF
>TRBJ1-2|.|TRBD1|TRBV10-3
TGTGCCATCAGTGGGGGACAGGGTAATGGCTACACCTTC
CAISGGQGNGYTF
>TRBJ1-2|.|.|TRBV29-1
TGCAGCGTTGAATCAGCAGGGCTTGGCTACACCTTC
CSVESAGLGYTF
>TRBJ1-4|.|.|TRBV19
TGTGCCAGTAGTCCACGGACCCCAGGGGCTAGGGAAAAACTGTTTTTT
CASSPRTPGAREKLFF
>TRBJ2-7|.|.|TRBV5-8
TGTGCCAGCCGACGGGACTCCTACGAGCAGTACTTC
CASRRDSYEQYF
>TRBJ2-5|.|TRBD2|TRBV5-1
TGCGCCAGCAGCCCCCCGCTAGCGGGGGAAGAGACCCAGTACTTC
CASSPPLAGEETQYF
>TRBJ1-6|.|.|TRBV28
TGTGCCAGCAGTACCCAGAAGGGGCCCCTCCACTTT
CASSTQKGPLHF
>TRBJ1-2|.|.|TRBV3-1/TRBV3-2
TGTGCCAGCAGCCAGTCATCCGGGAGATATGGCTACACCTTC
CASSQSSGRYGYTF
>TRBJ1-3|once|.|TRBV19
TGTGCCAGTAGCAACCTTCGACTGAAGTTAAGCTCTGGAAACACCATATATTTT
CASSNLRLKLSSGNTIYF
>TRBJ1-3|.|TRBD1|TRBV7-2
TGTGCCAGCAGCTCGACAGGGTATCTCAGATACTCTGGAAACACCATATATTTT
CASSSTGYLRYSGNTIYF
>TRBJ1-6|.|TRBD1|TRBV10-3
TGTGCCATCAGTGAGGCGACAGGGGGTAGGTCACCCCTCCACTTT
CAISEATGGRSPLHF
>TRBJ1-4|.|TRBD1|TRBV2
TGTGCCAGCACTAAGGGGGCTGGGCGTAGGCTTAGTAATGAAAAACTGTTTTTT
CASTKGAGRRLSNEKLFF
>TRBJ1-2|.|.|TRBV28
TGTGCCAGCAGTGCCCGCATACAGGGTGTTTACTATGGCTACACCTTC
CASSARIQGVYYGYTF
>TRBJ2-5|.|TRBD1|TRBV18
TGTGCCAGCTCACCTCTCCGGGACAGCGAAGAGACCCAGTACTTC
CASSPLRDSEETQYF
>TRBJ2-1|.|TRBD2|TRBV18
TGTGCCAGCTCACCGACCCTAGCGGGGGGAGGCAATGAGCAGTTCTTC
CASSPTLAGGGNEQFF
>TRBJ2-5|.|.|TRBV28
TGTGCCAGCAGTCCTTGGACAAACGGACGTGAGACCCAGTACTTC
CASSPWTNGRETQYF
>TRBJ1-6|once|.|TRBV12-3/TRBV12-4
TGTGCCAGCACCCGCCAGGATTCACCCCTCCACTTT
CASTRQDSPLHF
>TRBJ1-2|.|TRBD1|TRBV30
TGTGCCTGGGCGGACAGGAACTATGGCTACACCTTC
CAWADRNYGYTF
>TRBJ2-7|.|TRBD1|TRBV6-5
TGTGCCACCAAGACAGGGTTTGACGAGCAGTACTTC
CATKTGFDEQYF
>TRBJ1-1|.|.|TRBV19
TGTGCCAGTAGTCAGGGGTGGGGGAACACTGAAGCTTTCTTT
CASSQGWGNTEAFF